Detailed here is one T cell receptor (beta chain). This sample was included in a study of blood T cell repertoires in COVID-19. Study-level background: The origin of the acute and convalescent COVID-19 samples was the United States, Italy and Spain. T cells, B-cell-depleted T cells, or PBMCs supplied cDNA or gDNA.

Germline V gene lookup returns CDR1 SQVTM and CDR2 ANQGSEA. The CDR3 runs to 14 residues. The V and J ends lost 7 bases and 4 bases, in that order; junction bases with no gene match: 10. Original analysis: Estimation of nucleated cell counts was performed using reference gene primer amplification. Using immunoSEQ multiplex PCR, the repertoire was profiled, and TCRdb retains in-frame clones only, with some absent. For V, J and clone size, that table is used; D and trimming come from the DNA. The repertoire holds a few hundred thousand clones, with 88% as singletons. The chain couples TRBV29-1 to TRBJ2-1; TRBD2 aligns across 7 bases. This receptor was identified in a woman in her 40s who had recovered from COVID-19. Source material: peripheral blood. The DNA of the CDR3 is TGCAGCGCCGGGGGAGCCGGGGGGTACAATGAGCAGTTCTTC. Translating it yields CSAGGAGGYNEQFF.